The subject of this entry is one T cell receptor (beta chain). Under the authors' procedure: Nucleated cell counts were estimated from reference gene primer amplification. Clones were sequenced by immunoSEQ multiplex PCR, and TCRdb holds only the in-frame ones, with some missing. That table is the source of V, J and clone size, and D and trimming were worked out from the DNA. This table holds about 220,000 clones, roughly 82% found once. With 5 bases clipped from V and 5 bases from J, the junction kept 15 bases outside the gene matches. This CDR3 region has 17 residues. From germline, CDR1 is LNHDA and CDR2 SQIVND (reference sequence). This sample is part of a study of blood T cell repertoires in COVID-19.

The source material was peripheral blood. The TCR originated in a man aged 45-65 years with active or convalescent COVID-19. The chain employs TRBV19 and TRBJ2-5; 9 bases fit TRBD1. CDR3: CASSLTPDRGSGETQYF. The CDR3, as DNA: TGTGCCAGTAGTCTAACCCCGGACAGGGGTTCGGGGGAGACCCAGTACTTC.